The next 29 T cell receptor beta chains were all read from a single sample in a study of cytomegalovirus exposure and HLA in healthy donors. 13 Jbeta primers and 60 Vbeta primers were used for the PCR. The assay was immunoSEQ multiplex PCR, and TCRdb's table has in-frame clones only and misses some. The table includes over 200,000 clones, about 81% detected once. Sequenced material: PBMCs. Every receptor here comes from a man in his forties or fifties in good health and CMV-seropositive.

The chain recombines TRBV5-1 with TRBJ2-7, with 8 bases matching TRBD1. Germline V CDR1 and CDR2: SGHRS, YFSETQ. The CDR3 totals 13 residues. The junction had 1 base not matched to a gene; V was cut back by 0 bases and J by 5 bases. Here the CDR3 reads CASSLGQGHEQYV. In DNA form, the CDR3 reads TGCGCCAGCAGCTTGGGACAGGGGCACGAGCAGTACGTC.

The V and J genes are TRBV6-6 and TRBJ2-7; D might be TRBD2 (6 bases). From germline, CDR1 is MNHNY and CDR2 SVGAGI (reference sequence). Trimming pared 3 bases from V and 3 bases from J, leaving 12 bases between. The CDR3 is 14 amino acids. The CDR3 spells CASSYHPGGYEQYF. DNA of the CDR3: TGTGCCAGCAGTTATCATCCCGGGGGCTACGAGCAGTACTTC.

The chain uses TRBV19 and TRBJ2-7; 8 bases match TRBD1. This CDR3 contains 11 residues. Trimming at V came to 8 bases and at J to 6 bases, leaving 3 bases not matched to a gene. CDR1 is LNHDA, CDR2 SQIVND, per germline (reference sequence). Written as DNA, the CDR3 is TGTGCCAGTGGGACAGGCTTCGAGCAGTACTTC. Its translation: CASGTGFEQYF.

The chain has TRBV18 and TRBJ2-3, with 11 positions matching TRBD2. The V segment lost 2 bases and the J segment 2 bases; nucleotides outside the gene matches: 6. CDR1 KGHSH and CDR2 LQKENI come from the germline V gene. CDR3 length equals 17 residues. CDR3 DNA: TGTGCCAGCTCACCATTCGGGACTAGCGGACCCACAGATACGCAGTATTTT. Its protein product is CASSPFGTSGPTDTQYF.

The chain combines TRBV7-3 with TRBJ2-1, with D possibly being TRBD2 (6 bases). CDR3 length: 14 residues. V was clipped by 2 bases and J by 7 bases, with 12 bases between them. CDR1 and CDR2 from the germline V gene are SGHTA and FQGTGA. The CDR3 nucleotides are TGTGCCAGCAGCTTACCGGGACTTCGTAATGAGCAGTTCTTC. This translates into CASSLPGLRNEQFF. The full variable domain, completed using reference TRBV7-3 and TRBJ2-1, is GAGVSQTPSNKVTEKGKYVELRCDPISGHTALYWYRQSLGQGPEFLIYFQGTGAADDSGLPNDRFFAVRPEGSVSTLKIQRTERGDSAVYLCASSLPGLRNEQFFGPGTRLTVL.

The gene calls are TRBV6-4 and TRBJ1-2, with 9 bases fitting TRBD1. With V trimmed by 8 bases and J by 8 bases, 12 bases remained unmatched. The CDR3 extends over 14 amino acids. The germline CDR1 and CDR2 sequences are MRHNA and SNTAGT. This CDR3 reads CASPHPQGAEGYTF. The CDR3 region has the DNA TGTGCCAGCCCCCACCCACAGGGGGCAGAAGGCTACACCTTC.

The chain uses TRBV11-1 and TRBJ2-6; 11 bases fit TRBD1. J lost 2 bases, V lost 5 bases, and 2 bases had no gene match. Germline lookup yields CDR1 SGHAT and CDR2 FQDESV (reference sequence). The CDR3 is 16 amino acids. Written as DNA, the CDR3 is TGTGCCAGCAGCCAGGGACAGGGGGCTGGGGCCAACGTCCTGACTTTC. Translating it yields CASSQGQGAGANVLTF.

A word on this clone: One end of the junction varies from germline; a read error may be responsible. Here the CDR3 reads CASSLRRESNEQFF. CDR3 sequence (DNA): TGTGCTAGCAGCTTACGCAGGGAATCGAATGAGCAGTTCTTC. The rearrangement uses TRBV7-7 and TRBJ2-1; D may be TRBD1 (5 bases). Germline lookup yields CDR1 SSHAT and CDR2 FNYEAQ (reference sequence). This CDR3 has 14 residues.

The chain joins TRBV5-6 to TRBJ2-3, with 9 bases that match TRBD2. CDR3 size: 16 residues. The germline V gene has CDR1 SGHDT and CDR2 YYEEEE. V lost 1 base, J lost 0 bases, and 3 bases stayed unmatched. The DNA of the CDR3 is TGTGCCAGCAGCTTGACCGGGACTAGCAGCACAGATACGCAGTATTTT. This codes for CASSLTGTSSTDTQYF.

The rearrangement links TRBV21-1 to TRBJ2-7; TRBD2, as called in the table, went unchecked against the DNA. TRBV21-1 is a pseudogene segment. The CDR3 length is 20 residues. The CDR3 is CASSKALREPSGINSYEQYF. The CDR3 bases are TGTGCCAGCAGCAAAGCGCTTAGGGAGCCTAGCGGAATCAACTCCTACGAGCAGTACTTC.

V usage is TRBV7-9 and J usage is TRBJ2-7; 9 positions agree with TRBD1. Per germline, CDR1 SEHNR and CDR2 FQNEAQ (reference sequence). CDR3 length equals 14 residues. Germline trimming cut 5 bases from V and 4 bases from J; bases unmatched to any gene: 6. The CDR3 here is CASSAWDREYEQYF. DNA for the CDR3: TGTGCCAGCAGCGCGTGGGACAGGGAATACGAGCAGTACTTC. Based on the CDR3 plus reference TRBV7-9 and TRBJ2-7, the full variable domain is DTGVSQNPRHKITKRGQNVTFRCDPISEHNRLYWYRQTLGQGPEFLTYFQNEAQLEKSRLLSDRFSAERPKGSFSTLEIQRTEQGDSAMYLCASSAWDREYEQYFGPGTRLTVT.

This clone was picked up a small number of times. V usage is TRBV25-1 and J usage is TRBJ1-1; 12 nucleotides agree with TRBD1. CDR3 length: 15 residues. Germline V lookup: CDR1 MGHDK, CDR2 SYGVNS. J gave up 10 bases and V 1 base, and 7 bases lay outside the gene matches. The CDR3 protein is CASSESGTGGAGAFF. The CDR3 coding sequence is TGTGCCAGCAGTGAATCGGGGACAGGGGGCGCGGGAGCTTTCTTT.

This clone came up a few times. The chain couples TRBV5-4 to TRBJ2-5, with 10 bases aligning to TRBD1. Germline-derived CDR1 and CDR2 are SGHNT and YYREEE (reference sequence). After removal of 3 bases from V and 5 bases from J, the junction contained 4 bases not matched to a gene. The CDR3 has 14 residues. In DNA, the CDR3 is TGTGCCAGCAGCTCTGACAGGGGGCAGGAGACCCAGTACTTC. Translated, it gives CASSSDRGQETQYF.

Here the CDR3 DNA reads TGTGCCAGCAGCTTAATAGGCGGGGCCAACAATGAGCAGTTCTTC. It yields the protein CASSLIGGANNEQFF. This chain links TRBV7-3 with TRBJ2-1; TRBD2 is a possible D gene (6 bases). Trimming cost V 1 base and J 5 bases, with 12 bases left between them. This CDR3 is built from 15 residues. Germline CDR1 reads SGHTA; CDR2 reads FQGTGA.

The chain has TRBV12-5 and TRBJ1-4, with a tentative D call TRBD1 (5 bases). This CDR3 has 14 amino acids. Trimming removed 5 bases from V and 8 bases from J, with 15 bases in between. Germline V gene lookup returns CDR1 LGHNT and CDR2 FRNRAP. The CDR3 spells CASGLRGHGEKLFF. CDR3 in DNA: TGTGCTAGTGGTCTCAGAGGACATGGGGAAAAACTGTTTTTT. The full variable domain, with the rest looked up from reference TRBV12-5 and TRBJ1-4, is DARVTQTPRHKVTEMGQEVTMRCQPILGHNTVFWYRQTMMQGLELLAYFRNRAPLDDSGMPKDRFSAEMPDATLATLKIQPSEPRDSAVYFCASGLRGHGEKLFFGSGTQLSVL.

This chain connects TRBV29-1 to TRBJ1-2, with D possibly being TRBD1 (6 bases). Germline lookup yields CDR1 SQVTM and CDR2 ANQGSEA. Trimming removed 6 bases at V and 8 bases at J, with 16 bases between. This CDR3 spans 12 amino acids. CDR3 DNA: TGCAGCGTCTTGATGGGGGCACGAGGCTACACCTTC. This codes for CSVLMGARGYTF. The whole variable domain, remainder taken from reference TRBV29-1 and TRBJ1-2, is SAVISQKPSRDICQRGTSLTIQCQVDSQVTMMFWYRQQPGQSLTLIATANQGSEATYESGFVIDKFPISRPNLTFSTLTVSNMSPEDSSIYLCSVLMGARGYTFGSGTRLTVV.

The genes are TRBV25-1 and TRBJ2-1, with a possible D match to TRBD2 (6 bases). The germline CDR1 and CDR2 sequences are MGHDK and SYGVNS. The CDR3 runs 15 residues. Trimming took 1 base from V and 6 from J, leaving 13 bases between them. The CDR3 is CASSESGGKSNEQFF. CDR3 DNA sequence: TGTGCCAGCAGTGAATCTGGGGGGAAATCCAATGAGCAGTTCTTC.

The chain carries TRBV30 and TRBJ1-5; 7 bases match TRBD1. Germline V gene data show CDR1 as GTSNPN and CDR2 as SVGIG (reference sequence). The ends lost 8 bases at V and 6 bases at J; junction bases unmatched: 16. The CDR3 consists of 15 residues. The CDR3 sequence is CAAKGGQGDSQPQHF. The DNA for the CDR3 is TGTGCCGCCAAAGGGGGCCAGGGGGATAGTCAGCCCCAGCATTTT.

V gene TRBV19 combines with J gene TRBJ2-5, with 7 bases that match TRBD1. CDR1 is LNHDA and CDR2 is SQIVND in the germline V gene (reference sequence). With 1 base clipped from V and 4 bases from J, the junction kept 6 bases outside the gene matches. This CDR3 is built from 15 residues. The CDR3 coding sequence is TGTGCCAGTAGTATAGTCGAGGGGGCGGCAGAGACCCAGTACTTC. Amino acids: CASSIVEGAAETQYF.

The CDR3, as DNA: TGCAGCGTTAAAAAACTTGTAAGCCAAGAGACCCAGTACTTC. Translated: CSVKKLVSQETQYF. This rearrangement joins TRBV29-1 to TRBJ2-5; unclear D gene. There are 14 residues in the CDR3. Trimming shortened V by 5 bases and J by 1 base, and 14 bases separated the two germline ends. Germline lookup yields CDR1 SQVTM and CDR2 ANQGSEA.

There are a few counts of this clone. The rearrangement joins TRBV19 to TRBJ2-1; 9 positions match TRBD1. CDR1 and CDR2 (germline): LNHDA, SQIVND (reference sequence). J was trimmed by 2 bases and V by 8 bases; bases with no gene match: 7. This CDR3 has 15 amino acids. The CDR3 sequence: CASGTGTGTYNEQFF. Written as DNA, the CDR3 is TGTGCCAGTGGTACCGGGACAGGGACCTACAATGAGCAGTTCTTC.

The chain has TRBV12-5 and TRBJ2-1; TRBD2 might be the D (5 bases). The CDR3 length is 15 residues. CDR1 and CDR2 (germline): LGHNT, FRNRAP. V gave up 8 bases and J gave up 0 bases, with 14 bases separating them. DNA of the CDR3: TGTGCTAGTACCGAGGGCGGATACTCCTACAATGAGCAGTTCTTC. Translation: CASTEGGYSYNEQFF.

The V and J genes are TRBV4-1 and TRBJ1-2, with D uncertain. The V end was cut by 0 bases, the J end by 7 bases, with 12 bases between. Germline CDR1 MGHRA, CDR2 YSYEKL. CDR3 size: 14 residues. This chain's CDR3 is CASSQERDGGGYTF. In DNA form, the CDR3 reads TGCGCCAGCAGCCAAGAAAGAGATGGAGGTGGCTACACCTTC.

The chain combines TRBV7-9 with TRBJ2-5; TRBD1 aligns across 10 bases. Germline V lookup: CDR1 SEHNR, CDR2 FQNEAQ (reference sequence). The junction had 10 bases not matched to a gene; V was cut back by 6 bases and J by 3 bases. The CDR3 covers 16 residues. The CDR3 loop is CASRNRDRGLEETQYF. CDR3 coding DNA: TGTGCCAGCAGAAACCGGGACAGGGGCCTTGAAGAGACCCAGTACTTC.

This clone was counted once. The CDR3 region has the DNA TGTGCCAGCAGATTTCTAGCGGGAGGGCCCAGTGAGCAGTTCTTC. It codes for CASRFLAGGPSEQFF. J is TRBJ2-1 and V is TRBV6-1; 12 nucleotides match TRBD2. Germline values: CDR1 MNHNS, CDR2 SASEGT. The ends lost 6 bases at V and 9 bases at J; junction bases unmatched: 9. This CDR3 region has 15 residues.

The V call is TRBV7-2, the J call TRBJ2-1, with 9 bases that match TRBD1. V shed 3 bases and J 5 bases; nucleotides not matched to a gene: 14. In germline, CDR1 is SGHTA, CDR2 FQGNSA. This CDR3 comprises 18 residues. The chain's CDR3 is CASSFEEWKQGADNEQFF. CDR3 sequence (DNA): TGTGCCAGCAGCTTCGAGGAATGGAAACAGGGGGCAGACAATGAGCAGTTCTTC.

Written as DNA, the CDR3 is TGCGCCAGCTCGTCTAATGGGGAACGGGGAAAGACCCAGTACTTC. This translates into CASSSNGERGKTQYF. This sequence joins TRBV5-1 and TRBJ2-5; tentative D call: TRBD2 (5 bases). The CDR3 loop spans 15 amino acids. Germline loops: CDR1 SGHRS, CDR2 YFSETQ. Deletions cut 7 bases from V and 6 bases from J, with 22 bases between.

V and J are TRBV11-2 and TRBJ2-3; D not resolved. From germline, CDR1 is SGHAT and CDR2 FQNNGV. This CDR3 is 12 amino acids long. V was cut by 3 bases and J by 4 bases, with 5 bases left in between. CDR3 protein: CASSFRADTQYF. The CDR3 DNA reads as TGTGCCAGCAGCTTTAGAGCAGATACGCAGTATTTT.

The chain links TRBV7-2 to TRBJ1-2; D may be TRBD1 (5 bases). V was shortened by 1 base and J by 7 bases, with 16 bases between the two germline ends. Germline loops: CDR1 SGHTA, CDR2 FQGNSA. The CDR3 covers 15 residues. CDR3 in amino acids: CASSLEPGSKSGYTF. CDR3 sequence (DNA): TGTGCCAGCAGCTTAGAACCAGGGTCAAAATCTGGCTACACCTTC. Full variable domain (missing parts from reference TRBV7-2 and TRBJ1-2): GAGVSQSPSNKVTEKGKDVELRCDPISGHTALYWYRQSLGQGLEFLIYFQGNSAPDKSGLPSDRFSAERTGGSVSTLTIQRTQQEDSAVYLCASSLEPGSKSGYTFGSGTRLTVV.